This TCR beta chain appears in the sequencing data of a study of OX40 agonist ivuxolimab in advanced cancers. Study findings and constraints: The authors did not determine the antigen specificity of the expanded peripheral T cells. More expanded clones were seen, on average, in CD8+ T cells than in CD4+.

In this sample, this clone turned up once. No antigen is known for it. Sequencing was performed with immunoSEQ multiplex PCR; in TCRdb, only in-frame clones are kept and a portion is missing. The sample shows around 51,000 clones, about four fifths of them seen only once. The material was CD4+ or CD8+ T cells sorted from blood, obtained in a trial of the OX40 agonist ivuxolimab. This clonotype originated in an adult with an advanced solid tumor such as melanoma, head and neck, liver or kidney cancer.

CDR3 bases: TGTGCCAGCAGTGAGGCCAGGGTGGGCTATGGTTCACCCCTCCACTTT. Amino acid sequence: CASSEARVGYGSPLHF. The rearrangement links TRBV6-1 to TRBJ1-6, with D possibly being TRBD1 (5 bases). This CDR3 has 16 residues. V lost 3 bases and J lost 9, with 18 bases in between. CDR1 is MNHNS, CDR2 SASEGT, per germline.